Below, 30 T cell receptor beta chains from the same sample are listed, as sequenced in a study of T-cell reconstitution after alpha-beta-depleted transplantation in children. During its preparation, the TCRbeta library received unique molecular identifiers. TCRdb itself ran the PCR reads through MiXCR, one entry per CDR3 protein. The sample holds 700,000 or so distinct CDR3 sequences, around 13% seen once. Specimen: PBMCs, collected before TCRalphabeta/CD19-depleted stem cell transplant. These receptors originate from a girl under 10 years old with congenital amegakaryocytic thrombocytopenia, due to receive a stem cell transplant.

With regard to this clonotype: This is likely a read error, given that the CDR3 carries no conserved phenylalanine or tryptophan at its end. The chain uses TRBV12-3 or TRBV12-4 and TRBJ2-3; tentative D call: TRBD1 (5 bases). The CDR3 has 14 residues. Trimming took 2 bases from V and 0 from J, leaving 6 bases between them. The CDR3 spells CASSLTGSTDTQYS. The DNA of the CDR3 is TGTGCCAGCAGTTTAACAGGAAGCACAGATACGCAGTATTCT.

The V call is TRBV5-1, the J call TRBJ1-4; maybe TRBD1 (6 bases). The length of the CDR3 is 14 residues. The V and J ends lost 0 bases and 8 bases respectively, with 11 bases between them. CDR1 and CDR2 (germline): SGHRS, YFSETQ. The CDR3 nucleotides read TGCGCCAGCAGCTTGGGGACTAGGGGGGAAAAACTGTTTTTT. This translates into CASSLGTRGEKLFF.

This clonotype was counted between two and nine times. The chain combines TRBV15 with TRBJ2-5; the D gene is possibly TRBD2 (6 bases). The CDR3 runs 17 residues. Germline V lookup: CDR1 LNHNV, CDR2 YYDKDF (reference sequence). The V and J ends lost 1 base and 5 bases respectively, with 20 bases between them. The CDR3 coding sequence is TGTGCCACCAGCAGAGCTAGCGTGATCCCCGGAAAGGAGACCCAGTACTTC. It is translated as CATSRASVIPGKETQYF.

This clonotype was observed a handful of times. The rearrangement uses TRBV7-8 and TRBJ1-4; tentative D call: TRBD1 (6 bases). The CDR3 extends over 17 amino acids. The germline CDR1 and CDR2 sequences are SGHVS and FQNEAQ. V lost 4 bases and J 8 bases, leaving 23 bases between the germline ends. Here the CDR3 reads CASSSQTVQGREEKLFF. CDR3 in DNA: TGTGCCAGCAGCTCGCAGACAGTCCAGGGGCGGGAGGAAAAACTGTTTTTT. Based on the CDR3 plus reference TRBV7-8 and TRBJ1-4, the full variable domain is GAGVSQSPRYKVAKRGQDVALRCDPISGHVSLFWYQQALGQGPEFLTYFQNEAQLDKSGLPSDRFFAERPEGSVSTLKIQRTQQEDSAVYLCASSSQTVQGREEKLFFGSGTQLSVL.

This clonotype appeared a few times. The V call is TRBV30, the J call TRBJ1-1, with D possibly matching TRBD1 (5 bases). This CDR3 region has 12 residues. CDR1 and CDR2 (germline): GTSNPN, SVGIG (reference sequence). The germline V and J ends were trimmed by 4 bases and 1 base, with 7 bases remaining between them. The CDR3 sequence is CAWTGGNTEAFF. The CDR3 bases are TGTGCCTGGACCGGGGGGAACACTGAAGCTTTCTTT.

This clonotype was observed many times. The chain combines TRBV11-2 with TRBJ2-7; D gene ambiguous. V gave up 2 bases and J gave up 5 bases, with 13 bases separating them. There are 14 residues in the CDR3. CDR1 and CDR2 (germline): SGHAT, FQNNGV. Here the CDR3 reads CASSLLGFSHEQYF. CDR3 coding DNA: TGTGCCAGCAGCTTACTCGGGTTCAGCCACGAGCAGTACTTC.

The rearrangement joins TRBV7-3 to TRBJ2-1, with 10 nucleotides matching TRBD2. The germline V gene has CDR1 SGHTA and CDR2 FQGTGA. The CDR3 is made up of 15 amino acids. Trimming at V came to 2 bases and at J to 8 bases, leaving 6 bases not matched to a gene. The CDR3 DNA reads as TGTGCCAGCAGCTTACTAGCGGGAGCGGTACATGAGCAGTTCTTC. As protein: CASSLLAGAVHEQFF.

This clonotype was counted many times. The CDR3 loop reads CASSSGTPEEAQYF. As DNA, the CDR3 is TGCGCCAGCAGCTCTGGGACACCGGAGGAGGCCCAGTACTTC. The chain is built from TRBV5-1 and TRBJ2-5; tentative D call: TRBD1 (6 bases). Germline V gene data show CDR1 as SGHRS and CDR2 as YFSETQ. Trimming took 3 bases from V and 9 from J, leaving 18 bases between them. The length of the CDR3 is 14 residues.

This chain connects TRBV5-1 to TRBJ1-2, with D tentatively TRBD1 (6 bases). V gave up 4 bases and J gave up 4 bases, with 14 bases separating them. From germline, CDR1 is SGHRS and CDR2 YFSETQ. This CDR3 has 14 amino acids. CDR3 loop: CASSTTGDSYGYTF. For the CDR3, the DNA is TGCGCCAGCAGCACGACAGGCGATTCCTATGGCTACACCTTC.

This clonotype showed up many times. The rearrangement joins TRBV7-9 to TRBJ2-7, with D possibly being TRBD1 (6 bases). V was shortened by 4 bases and J by 3 bases, with 13 bases between the two germline ends. CDR1 and CDR2 from the germline V gene are SEHNR and FQNEAQ (reference sequence). The CDR3 spans 14 residues. As DNA, the CDR3 is TGTGCCAGCAGCTCCACAGGGAAGGACTACGAGCAGTACTTC. As protein: CASSSTGKDYEQYF.

This clonotype occurred many times. V is TRBV20-1 and J is TRBJ2-3, with 7 positions matching TRBD2. This CDR3 contains 16 residues. With 1 base clipped from V and 1 base from J, the junction kept 8 bases outside the gene matches. The germline V gene has CDR1 DFQATT and CDR2 SNEGSKA (reference sequence). This CDR3 reads CSARGRLALRTDTQYF. Here the CDR3 DNA reads TGCAGTGCTAGAGGCCGACTAGCACTACGCACAGATACGCAGTATTTT.

This clonotype was recorded many times. The V call is TRBV5-1, the J call TRBJ2-3, with a weak D call TRBD1 (5 bases). The CDR3 totals 16 residues. Germline V gives CDR1 SGHRS, CDR2 YFSETQ. Trimming pared 4 bases from V and 3 bases from J, leaving 18 bases between. The CDR3 spells CASSPASAGWTDTQYF. CDR3 in DNA: TGCGCCAGCAGCCCTGCCTCGGCAGGGTGGACAGATACGCAGTATTTT.

This clonotype was counted ten times or more. The V call is TRBV20-1, the J call TRBJ2-5; D may be TRBD1 (6 bases). The CDR3 loop spans 17 amino acids. Germline CDR1 reads DFQATT; CDR2 reads SNEGSKA (reference sequence). V lost 3 bases, J lost 2 bases, and 22 bases lay in between. CDR3 sequence reads: CSASAPSTGQPQETQYF. As DNA, the CDR3 is TGCAGTGCTAGTGCTCCCTCGACAGGACAACCGCAAGAGACCCAGTACTTC.

This clonotype was observed many times. The chain has TRBV7-8 and TRBJ1-2, with TRBD1 matching over 7 bases. CDR3 length equals 19 residues. Trimming removed 3 bases from V and 0 bases from J; junction bases left unmatched: 16. In germline, CDR1 is SGHVS, CDR2 FQNEAQ. This CDR3 reads CASSFDRDRGSKSNYGYTF. CDR3 coding DNA: TGTGCCAGCAGCTTTGACCGGGACAGAGGATCTAAATCTAACTATGGCTACACCTTC.

This clonotype was found once. A read error is possible here, since a much larger clone lies one base away. The V call is TRBV27, the J call TRBJ2-4, with 8 bases lining up with TRBD2. This CDR3 has 14 amino acids. The V gene's germline CDR1 is MNHEY and CDR2 SMNVEV (reference sequence). CDR3 nucleotides: TGTGCCAGCAGTCCTACCGGGACTAGTAACATTCGGTACTTC. Protein product: CASSPTGTSNIRYF.

This clonotype appeared many times. V is TRBV12-3 or TRBV12-4 and J is TRBJ2-5; D unresolved. Trimming removed 6 bases at V and 5 bases at J, with 4 bases between. The CDR3 is 10 residues long. The CDR3 nucleotides read TGTGCCAGCAGGGAGGAGACCCAGTACTTC. As protein: CASREETQYF.

As to this clonotype: This could be a read error, since a much larger clone is one nucleotide away. This CDR3 reads CASSLSGQSHEQYF. In DNA form, the CDR3 reads TGTGCCAGCAGTCTATCTGGACAGTCCCACGAGCAGTACTTC. This chain connects TRBV27 to TRBJ2-7, with a weak D call TRBD1 (6 bases). The CDR3 covers 14 residues. Germline V gene data show CDR1 as MNHEY and CDR2 as SMNVEV (reference sequence).

J is TRBJ2-7 and V is TRBV12-3 or TRBV12-4; D gene ambiguous. This CDR3 comprises 15 residues. V shed 5 bases and J shed 0 bases, with 14 bases lying between them. CDR3 amino acids: CASSPRLVVSYEQYF. For the CDR3, the DNA is TGTGCCAGCAGTCCCCGGTTGGTTGTCTCCTACGAGCAGTACTTC.

This clonotype has ten or more counts. The chain joins TRBV4-1 to TRBJ2-1; 9 positions match TRBD2. The CDR3 runs to 15 residues. Trimming took 3 bases from V and 6 from J; bases not matched to a gene: 6. The germline V gene has CDR1 MGHRA and CDR2 YSYEKL. The CDR3 here is CASSQVAGVGNEQFF. The CDR3 DNA reads TGCGCCAGCAGCCAGGTAGCGGGAGTCGGCAATGAGCAGTTCTTC.

This sequence joins TRBV29-1 and TRBJ2-3; D possibly corresponds to TRBD2 (6 bases). This CDR3 has 15 residues. Trimming stripped 1 base from V and 6 bases from J, with 17 bases between. Germline V CDR1 and CDR2: SQVTM, ANQGSEA. CDR3 DNA sequence: TGCAGCGTTGAAGGGAGGCTAGCGACCGGGGATACGCAGTATTTT. Amino acid sequence: CSVEGRLATGDTQYF.

Comments on this clonotype: A much more abundant neighbour one base away suggests this may be a read error. The rearrangement links TRBV29-1 to TRBJ2-1, with D uncertain. The length of the CDR3 is 11 residues. From germline, CDR1 is SQVTM and CDR2 ANQGSEA. The V and J ends lost 6 bases and 9 bases respectively, with 12 bases between them. This chain's CDR3 is CSVVLAFEQFF. CDR3 DNA: TGCAGCGTCGTACTGGCGTTTGAGCAGTTCTTC.

As concerns this clonotype: It may be a read error: a sequence one base away is much more abundant. V gene TRBV12-3 or TRBV12-4 combines with J gene TRBJ1-2; 10 nucleotides agree with TRBD1. The CDR3 is 18 amino acids. Written as DNA, the CDR3 is TGTGCCTGCAGTCCCATTCGGGACAGGGGAAAGAGTAACTATGGCTACACCTTC. Protein product: CACSPIRDRGKSNYGYTF.

This clonotype was seen repeatedly, ten times or more. This chain links TRBV12-3 or TRBV12-4 with TRBJ2-7; 9 bases are shared with TRBD2. V dropped 3 bases and J dropped 6; count of bases not matched to a gene: 9. The CDR3 length is 15 residues. For the CDR3, the DNA is TGTGCCAGCAGTTTGCGCTGGACTAGCGCCTTCGAGCAGTACTTC. This sequence encodes CASSLRWTSAFEQYF.

This clonotype was observed a handful of times. The rearrangement uses TRBV2 and TRBJ2-5; 10 bases align to TRBD2. Per the germline V gene, CDR1 is SNHLY and CDR2 is FYNNEI. The V segment lost 7 bases and the J segment 2 bases; nucleotides outside the gene matches: 4. The CDR3 has 14 amino acids. The CDR3 reads CASKELAGQETQYF. The CDR3 bases are TGTGCCAGCAAGGAACTAGCGGGACAAGAGACCCAGTACTTC.

This clonotype has a count of ten or more. The chain links TRBV7-9 to TRBJ1-2; 7 bases agree with TRBD1. V lost 4 bases and J lost 4; bases outside the gene matches: 9. CDR1 and CDR2 (germline): SEHNR, FQNEAQ (reference sequence). The CDR3 is made up of 15 amino acids. In nucleotides, the CDR3 is TGTGCCAGCAGCTACAACCTACAGGGGTTCTATGGCTACACCTTC. Its translation: CASSYNLQGFYGYTF.

The genes are TRBV10-2 and TRBJ2-2; D is perhaps TRBD2 (6 bases). The CDR3 runs 12 residues. The V end was cut by 6 bases, the J end by 7 bases, with 9 bases between. CDR1 is WSHSY, CDR2 SAAADI, per germline. DNA of the CDR3: TGCGCCAGCAGACTAGCTGTCGGGGAGCTGTTTTTT. This translates into CASRLAVGELFF.

This clonotype was observed many times. The rearrangement joins TRBV7-2 to TRBJ1-1; a weak D match, TRBD1 (5 bases). V lost 5 bases and J 7 bases, leaving 11 bases between the germline ends. Germline V CDR1 and CDR2: SGHTA, FQGNSA. The CDR3 is 12 amino acids. The CDR3, as DNA: TGTGCCAGCAGCAGGAGACAGAGTGAAGCTTTCTTT. It translates to CASSRRQSEAFF.

This clonotype came up a few times. The CDR3 region has the DNA TGTGCCAGCAGTTTTGATGGCGGGAGCGGGGATACGCAGTATTTT. As protein: CASSFDGGSGDTQYF. The chain has TRBV12-3 or TRBV12-4 and TRBJ2-3; 7 bases line up with TRBD2. The CDR3 spans 15 residues. Germline trimming cut 3 bases from V and 6 bases from J; bases unmatched to any gene: 9.

This clonotype was counted only a few times. The V call is TRBV11-2, the J call TRBJ2-7; perhaps TRBD1 as D (6 bases). Trimming took off 1 base at V and 3 bases at J, with 13 bases between the two ends. CDR1 is SGHAT, CDR2 FQNNGV, per germline. The CDR3 loop spans 15 amino acids. The CDR3 sequence is CASSLVPQGDYEQYF. The CDR3 DNA reads TGTGCCAGCAGCTTAGTGCCACAGGGTGACTACGAGCAGTACTTC.

There are many counts of this clonotype. This chain uses TRBV7-9 with TRBJ1-2; tentative D call: TRBD1 (5 bases). Germline V gives CDR1 SEHNR, CDR2 FQNEAQ (reference sequence). Between the trimmed V and J ends, which lost 4 bases and 4 bases, there was a span of 10 bases. The CDR3 totals 13 residues. CDR3 amino acids: CASSSGGGYGYTF. CDR3 DNA sequence: TGTGCCAGCAGCTCCGGGGGGGGCTATGGCTACACCTTC. Full variable domain (remainder filled in from reference TRBV7-9 and TRBJ1-2): DTGVSQNPRHKITKRGQNVTFRCDPISEHNRLYWYRQTLGQGPEFLTYFQNEAQLEKSRLLSDRFSAERPKGSFSTLEIQRTEQGDSAMYLCASSSGGGYGYTFGSGTRLTVV.